This T cell receptor (beta chain) was sequenced during a study of control samples from healthy donors and cancer patients. Sequenced by immunoSEQ multiplex PCR; TCRdb stores in-frame clones only, minus some. The sample lists some 99,000 clones, about 89% occurring once. V gave up 3 bases and J gave up 4 bases; unmatched junction bases: 11. There are 17 residues in the CDR3. The germline V gene has CDR1 SGHTA and CDR2 FQGNSA. The genes are TRBV7-2 and TRBJ2-1; the match to TRBD2 covers 8 bases. The receptor was derived from a woman in her forties or fifties in good health. The source material was blood. This CDR3 reads CASSLRGGTPRYNEQFF. The CDR3 DNA is TGTGCCAGCAGCTTGCGCGGGGGGACTCCCCGATACAATGAGCAGTTCTTC.